Shown below are 30 T cell receptor beta chains from a single sample sequenced in a study of yellow fever vaccine responses in identical twins. TCRdb redid the calling of the RT-PCR reads with MiXCR, one entry per CDR3 protein. The sample lists approximately 17,000 distinct CDR3 sequences, 65% to 75% seen once, with less than 2.5% in the top ten. The sample was T cells from blood (PBMCs), unsorted or a sorted subset (not recorded which), taken before or after yellow fever vaccination (not recorded which). The receptors shown here come from a woman aged 18 to 35 who received the yellow fever vaccine.

This chain links TRBV28 with TRBJ2-3, with a possible D match to TRBD1 (5 bases). This CDR3 spans 13 amino acids. V was cut by 4 bases and J by 5 bases, with 10 bases left in between. Germline assignment: CDR1 MDHEN and CDR2 SYDVKM. The CDR3 region is CASSWGRVDTQYF. In DNA form, the CDR3 reads TGTGCCAGCAGTTGGGGCCGGGTAGATACGCAGTATTTT.

In nucleotides, the CDR3 is TGCGCCAGCAAAGGGACCCAAGAGACCCAGTACTTC. It encodes CASKGTQETQYF. The rearrangement uses TRBV23-1 and TRBJ2-5, with D perhaps being TRBD1 or TRBD2 (5 bases each). Being an ORF, TRBV23-1 has a function that is uncertain. This CDR3 comprises 12 residues. Trimming pared 7 bases from V and 1 base from J, leaving 7 bases between.

This chain connects TRBV11-3 to TRBJ1-1, with D maybe TRBD1 (6 bases). The V end lost 5 bases, the J end lost 6 bases, and 19 bases lay between the germline ends. CDR1 and CDR2 (germline): SGHNT, YENEEA. The CDR3 is 15 residues long. The CDR3 loop is CASSTTTGTVAEAFF. The CDR3 nucleotides read TGTGCCAGCAGCACTACTACAGGGACCGTGGCTGAAGCTTTCTTT.

This chain uses TRBV10-1 with TRBJ2-3, with D possibly TRBD2 on 6 matching bases. CDR3 length equals 13 residues. The ends were cut back, 3 bases at V and 6 bases at J, with 10 bases in the middle. The germline CDR1 and CDR2 sequences are WNHNN and SYGVQD (reference sequence). As DNA, the CDR3 is TGCGCCAGCAGTGACCGTGGGAGGGATACGCAGTATTTT. It is translated as CASSDRGRDTQYF.

The rearrangement links TRBV5-5 to TRBJ2-5, with D uncertain. Germline-derived CDR1 and CDR2 are SGHKS and YYEKEE (reference sequence). Trimming took off 0 bases at V and 5 bases at J, with 8 bases between the two ends. The CDR3 length is 13 residues. Here the CDR3 DNA reads TGTGCCAGCAGCTTGGGGGGTGCCGAGACCCAGTACTTC. It encodes CASSLGGAETQYF.

The chain is built from TRBV12-3 or TRBV12-4 and TRBJ1-1; D is uncertain. CDR3 length equals 12 residues. The V end was cut by 4 bases, the J end by 2 bases, with 5 bases between. CDR3 nucleotide sequence: TGTGCCAGCAGTTCCAGAAACACTGAAGCTTTCTTT. It specifies CASSSRNTEAFF.

This chain uses TRBV5-1 with TRBJ2-3; 9 bases are shared with TRBD2. Germline V gene sequence: CDR1 SGHRS, CDR2 YFSETQ. The CDR3 spans 16 residues. With V trimmed by 4 bases and J by 2 bases, 8 bases remained unmatched. The CDR3 here is CASSLGGGRDTDTQYF. The CDR3 DNA reads TGCGCCAGCAGCCTCGGTGGCGGGAGGGACACAGATACGCAGTATTTT.

V usage is TRBV13 and J usage is TRBJ2-1; tentative D call: TRBD2 (6 bases). CDR3 size: 15 residues. Deletions cut 6 bases from V and 7 bases from J, with 19 bases between. Germline V gene sequence: CDR1 PRHDT, CDR2 FYEKMQ (reference sequence). CDR3 bases: TGTGCCAGCAGGGGGGACTCACTCCGACTTAATGAGCAGTTCTTC. Amino acid sequence: CASRGDSLRLNEQFF.

The V gene is TRBV2, the J gene TRBJ1-1; D call uncertain. The CDR3 is 13 amino acids. Germline V gene data show CDR1 as SNHLY and CDR2 as FYNNEI. V was trimmed by 7 bases and J by 0 bases, leaving 9 bases between them. The CDR3 nucleotides are TGTGCCAGCAACGCGTGGATGAACACTGAAGCTTTCTTT. This codes for CASNAWMNTEAFF.

This clonotype was detected only a few times. J is TRBJ2-3 and V is TRBV10-1; 8 bases are shared with TRBD1. CDR1 is WNHNN, CDR2 SYGVQD, per germline (reference sequence). This CDR3 has 15 amino acids. Losses at the gene ends were 3 bases for V and 2 bases for J; bases not matched to a gene: 4. The CDR3 sequence is CASSDPDRATDTQYF. CDR3 in DNA: TGCGCCAGCAGTGACCCGGACAGGGCCACAGATACGCAGTATTTT.

As concerns this clonotype: A junction end diverges from the germline sequence, so it may reflect a read error. CDR3 nucleotide sequence: TGTGCCACCAGTGCCACCGAAACCAACACTGAAGCTTTCTTT. Its protein is CATSATETNTEAFF. This chain links TRBV10-3 with TRBJ1-1; D gene uncertain. Germline CDR1 is ENHRY and CDR2 is SYGVKD. This CDR3 has 14 amino acids.

The chain uses TRBV6-1 and TRBJ2-1; D gene ambiguous. The CDR3 is 13 amino acids. Germline V gives CDR1 MNHNS, CDR2 SASEGT. Trimming shortened V by 0 bases and J by 7 bases, and 7 bases separated the two germline ends. CDR3 amino acids: CASSEAETNEQFF. The CDR3, as DNA: TGTGCCAGCAGTGAAGCGGAGACAAATGAGCAGTTCTTC.

The rearrangement uses TRBV4-1 and TRBJ1-1; 9 nucleotides agree with TRBD1. CDR3 length equals 15 residues. Germline CDR1 reads MGHRA; CDR2 reads YSYEKL. The V and J ends lost 4 bases and 2 bases, in that order; junction bases with no gene match: 5. CDR3 bases: TGCGCCAGCAGCCCCGGGACAGGGTTAAACACTGAAGCTTTCTTT. Its protein is CASSPGTGLNTEAFF.

J is TRBJ1-1 and V is TRBV11-2; D remains ambiguous. Germline assignment: CDR1 SGHAT and CDR2 FQNNGV. The CDR3 runs to 13 residues. V was cut by 3 bases and J by 6 bases, with 11 bases left in between. The CDR3 DNA is TGTGCCAGCAGCTTCTTAGCCAGAGCTGAAGCTTTCTTT. Its translation is CASSFLARAEAFF. The full variable domain, with the rest looked up from reference TRBV11-2 and TRBJ1-1, is EAGVAQSPRYKIIEKRQSVAFWCNPISGHATLYWYQQILGQGPKLLIQFQNNGVVDDSQLPKDRFSAERLKGVDSTLKIQPAKLEDSAVYLCASSFLARAEAFFGQGTRLTVV.

The chain couples TRBV6-1 to TRBJ2-7; TRBD1 matches 7 bases. After removal of 6 bases from V and 0 bases from J, the junction contained 11 bases not matched to a gene. The length of the CDR3 is 16 residues. Germline V CDR1 and CDR2: MNHNS, SASEGT. The CDR3 spells CASRLGPGQFSYEQYF. CDR3 DNA sequence: TGTGCCAGCAGACTAGGGCCGGGACAGTTCTCCTACGAGCAGTACTTC.

The genes are TRBV11-2 and TRBJ2-5, with TRBD1 as a possible D gene (5 bases). CDR1 SGHAT and CDR2 FQNNGV come from the germline V gene. The V end lost 5 bases, the J end lost 2 bases, and 9 bases lay between the germline ends. CDR3 length: 13 amino acids. The CDR3 sequence: CASSPRVQETQYF. CDR3 nucleotides: TGTGCCAGCAGCCCCAGGGTACAAGAGACCCAGTACTTC. The entire variable domain, with the rest obtained from reference TRBV11-2 and TRBJ2-5, is as follows: EAGVAQSPRYKIIEKRQSVAFWCNPISGHATLYWYQQILGQGPKLLIQFQNNGVVDDSQLPKDRFSAERLKGVDSTLKIQPAKLEDSAVYLCASSPRVQETQYFGPGTRLLVL.

This clonotype showed up just a few times. The chain employs TRBV12-3 or TRBV12-4 and TRBJ2-3; D is undetermined. V was clipped by 7 bases and J by 7 bases, with 9 bases between them. CDR3 size: 11 residues. The CDR3 DNA follows: TGTGCCAGCACCCGGTCGTATACGCAGTATTTT. It translates to CASTRSYTQYF.

The table lists this clonotype with a few counts. The chain links TRBV2 to TRBJ1-4, with D tentatively TRBD1 (6 bases). Trimming removed 3 bases from V and 7 bases from J, with 21 bases in between. The germline V gene encodes CDR1 SNHLY and CDR2 FYNNEI. This CDR3 region has 17 residues. CDR3 in amino acids: CASSDGGGSVGGEKLFF. CDR3 sequence (DNA): TGTGCCAGCAGTGATGGCGGGGGCTCAGTAGGCGGTGAAAAACTGTTTTTT.

This clonotype has more than one count but fewer than ten. The chain couples TRBV5-6 to TRBJ2-7; no clear D gene. V was shortened by 3 bases and J by 3 bases, with 13 bases between the two germline ends. Germline V gives CDR1 SGHDT, CDR2 YYEEEE. This CDR3 region has 14 residues. The CDR3 region is CASSYGAPYYEQYF. The CDR3 region has the DNA TGTGCCAGCAGCTACGGAGCGCCGTACTACGAGCAGTACTTC.

This chain joins TRBV28 and TRBJ2-5, with 12 bases lining up with TRBD2. V trimming: 4 bases; J trimming: 4 bases; junction bases outside the gene matches: 7. CDR1 and CDR2 (germline): MDHEN, SYDVKM. This CDR3 has 16 residues. CDR3 in amino acids: CASSSQTSGSLETQYF. The CDR3 coding sequence is TGTGCCAGCAGTTCCCAGACTAGCGGGAGCTTAGAGACCCAGTACTTC. The variable domain in full, completed from reference TRBV28 and TRBJ2-5, reads DVKVTQSSRYLVKRTGEKVFLECVQDMDHENMFWYRQDPGLGLRLIYFSYDVKMKEKGDIPEGYSVSREKKERFSLILESASTNQTSMYLCASSSQTSGSLETQYFGPGTRLLVL.

The chain couples TRBV20-1 to TRBJ2-5, with unresolved D. CDR1 and CDR2 (germline): DFQATT, SNEGSKA (reference sequence). CDR3 length: 11 residues. The V and J ends lost 5 bases and 5 bases respectively, with 9 bases between them. CDR3 in amino acids: CSASSRETQYF. The CDR3 region has the DNA TGCAGTGCTTCCTCAAGGGAGACCCAGTACTTC.

The chain has TRBV29-1 and TRBJ1-1, with TRBD1 matching over 7 bases. This CDR3 contains 13 residues. Germline loops: CDR1 SQVTM, CDR2 ANQGSEA. V was clipped by 7 bases and J by 6 bases; unmatched bases: 11. The CDR3: CSAAGQWYSEAFF. The CDR3 DNA reads as TGCAGCGCCGCGGGACAGTGGTATTCTGAAGCTTTCTTT.

There are a few counts of this clonotype. The chain recombines TRBV18 with TRBJ2-7, with a tentative D call TRBD2 (6 bases). Germline CDR1 KGHSH, CDR2 LQKENI. The CDR3 covers 12 residues. The germline V and J ends were trimmed by 3 bases and 6 bases, with 9 bases remaining between them. DNA for the CDR3: TGTGCCAGCTCACCGCGCGGGATCGAGCAGTACTTC. This codes for CASSPRGIEQYF.

Only one count was recorded for this clonotype. The rearrangement links TRBV7-3 to TRBJ1-1; D possibly corresponds to TRBD1 (6 bases). CDR3 length: 14 residues. Germline CDR1 SGHTA, CDR2 FQGTGA. Trimming took 1 base from V and 8 from J, leaving 14 bases between them. The CDR3 DNA reads TGTGCCAGCAGCTTAAAACAGGGTTCCACCGAAGCTTTCTTT. It encodes CASSLKQGSTEAFF.

This chain's CDR3 is CASRSSVSTDTQYF. CDR3 sequence (DNA): TGTGCCAGCAGATCTAGCGTTAGCACAGATACGCAGTATTTT. The chain couples TRBV25-1 to TRBJ2-3; a possible D gene is TRBD2 (6 bases). The CDR3 runs to 14 residues. Per the germline V gene, CDR1 is MGHDK and CDR2 is SYGVNS. The V gene lost 6 bases and the J gene lost 0 bases, with 10 bases spanning the gap. Full variable domain (outside the CDR3, taken from reference TRBV25-1 and TRBJ2-3): EADIYQTPRYLVIGTGKKITLECSQTMGHDKMYWYQQDPGMELHLIHYSYGVNSTEKGDLSSESTVSRIRTEHFPLTLESARPSHTSQYLCASRSSVSTDTQYFGPGTRLTVL.

V and J are TRBV27 and TRBJ2-1; the D gene is possibly TRBD2 (5 bases). V gave up 4 bases and J gave up 7 bases, with 8 bases separating them. Germline V gene lookup returns CDR1 MNHEY and CDR2 SMNVEV (reference sequence). The CDR3 loop spans 12 amino acids. For the CDR3, the DNA is TGTGCCAGCAGTTACAGCGGAAATGAGCAGTTCTTC. Its translation: CASSYSGNEQFF.

The V and J genes are TRBV4-1 and TRBJ1-5; D gene ambiguous. V shed 0 bases and J shed 5 bases, with 5 bases lying between them. The CDR3 consists of 13 residues. The germline CDR1 and CDR2 sequences are MGHRA and YSYEKL. The CDR3 spells CASSQDPHQPQHF. In DNA form, the CDR3 reads TGCGCCAGCAGCCAAGACCCCCATCAGCCCCAGCATTTT.

The CDR3 here is CASSQEFKIGWDSPLHF. The CDR3 region has the DNA TGTGCCAGCAGCCAAGAATTTAAGATCGGGTGGGATTCACCCCTCCACTTT. This chain links TRBV3-1 with TRBJ1-6; D uncertain. This CDR3 contains 17 residues. V lost 0 bases to trimming and J lost 8 bases, with 17 bases between them. Per germline, CDR1 LGHDT and CDR2 YNNKEL (reference sequence).

J is TRBJ2-1 and V is TRBV7-6; D tentatively reads TRBD1 or TRBD2 (5 bases each). Germline assignment: CDR1 SGHVS and CDR2 FNYEAQ. Trimming took 1 base from V and 10 from J, leaving 11 bases between them. This CDR3 contains 13 residues. The DNA of the CDR3 is TGTGCCAGCAGCTTAGTTCAGGGAGACGAGCAGTTCTTC. It is translated as CASSLVQGDEQFF.

V and J are TRBV28 and TRBJ1-1; no clear D gene. Germline V gene lookup returns CDR1 MDHEN and CDR2 SYDVKM. This CDR3 has 13 amino acids. Trimming pared 6 bases from V and 3 bases from J, leaving 11 bases between. CDR3 in DNA: TGTGCCAGCAGGGGTGGAGGGTACACTGAAGCTTTCTTT. Translation: CASRGGGYTEAFF.